This T cell receptor (beta chain) was sequenced during a study of T cell responses to AZD1222 COVID-19 vaccine. Whole-study results and caveats: Variant regions that are unmutated are reportedly the target of nearly half of spike-specific TCRs. Mapped onto spike, vaccine-associated CD4 TCRs spanned it and were dominant at 160-218 and 743-854.

Investigators merged groups given second doses at roughly 4 or roughly 12 weeks. Sequencing used immunoSEQ multiplex PCR; TCRdb keeps in-frame clones, though not all of them. This sample has some 120,000 clones, with 80% to 90% found just once. Germline CDR1 is SQVTM and CDR2 is ANQGSEA. The V end was cut by 4 bases, the J end by 8 bases, with 14 bases between. This CDR3 region has 12 residues. About this clone itself: Its antigen is currently unknown.

The clonotype was recovered from an adult who received the AZD1222 COVID-19 vaccine. V usage is TRBV29-1 and J usage is TRBJ1-1; D gene ambiguous. Source: peripheral blood, taken 28 days after the second AZD1222 dose. CDR3 nucleotide sequence: TGCAGCGTTGCTTACGGCAGAAGAGAAGCTTTCTTT. Translating gives CSVAYGRREAFF.